The rows below give T cell receptor beta chains drawn from one sample of a study of human T cells and chemical hapten exposure. A single record per CDR3 protein comes from TCRdb applying MiXCR to the RACE reads. The data show fewer than 350,000 distinct CDR3 sequences, with about 7.7% seen just once and 0.9% to 1.5% held by the top ten. The material was whole blood, obtained in connection with sensitization to the hapten diphenylcyclopropenone (DPC). These receptors came from a man between 18 and 35 years old with alopecia areata. Some clones in this sample may be carry-over from other donors' samples. Each CDR3 is given with its conserved first and last residue. The D gene is left open where the match is weak. Expanded clones get a size class; other rows say once, few or many, or leave the size out.

D gene	V gene	clone size	J gene	CDR3 DNA	CDR3 protein
-	TRBV20-1	-	TRBJ2-3	TGCAGTGGGGTGAACACAGATACGCAGTATTTT	CSGVNTDTQYF
TRBD1	TRBV5-1	few	TRBJ2-3	TGCGCCAGCAGCTGGGCAGGGGGACCAGATACGCAGTATTTT	CASSWAGGPDTQYF
TRBD2	TRBV6-4	few	TRBJ2-2	TGTGCCAGCAGTCCGTCGACTAGCGGGGTCCCCTCCGCCGGGGAGCTGTTTTTT	CASSPSTSGVPSAGELFF
-	TRBV29-1	-	TRBJ2-7	TGCAGCGTCAGGACTGCCTACGAGCAGTACTTC	CSVRTAYEQYF
TRBD2	TRBV4-3	-	TRBJ2-7	TGCGCCAGCAGCCCGTCCGGGGGGGGCGAGCAGTACTTC	CASSPSGGGEQYF
-	TRBV7-9	-	TRBJ2-2	TGTGCCAGCAGCTTAGGTCCCGCAACGGTTGCGAACACCGGGGAGCTGTTTTTT	CASSLGPATVANTGELFF
TRBD2	TRBV10-3	-	TRBJ2-1	TGTGCCATCAGGGAGCGGGGGGATGGGTACAATGAGCAGTTCTTC	CAIRERGDGYNEQFF
TRBD1	TRBV12-3/TRBV12-4	-	TRBJ2-7	TGTGCCAGCAGTTTCGAGGGGGCATTAATCTACGAGCAGTACTTC	CASSFEGALIYEQYF
-	TRBV7-9	-	TRBJ2-2	TGTGCCAGCAGCCCCCGACAGAAAAACACCGGGGAGCTGTTTTTT	CASSPRQKNTGELFF
-	TRBV6-5	-	TRBJ1-2	TGTGCCAGCAGCGACAGGTTTGGCTATGGCTACACCTTC	CASSDRFGYGYTF
-	TRBV2	few	TRBJ1-6	TGTGCCAGCAGTGAATTGGTCCTCTCCTATAATTCACCCCTCCACTTT	CASSELVLSYNSPLHF
-	TRBV2	few	TRBJ2-5	TGTGCCACCCGGGGCCGAGGCGCTCAAGAGACCCAGTACTTC	CATRGRGAQETQYF
-	TRBV7-9	-	TRBJ1-4	TGTGCCAGCAGGACGTTTCCCGATGACGGGGAACTGTTTTTT	CASRTFPDDGELFF
-	TRBV7-9	few	TRBJ1-1	TGTGCCAGCAGCTTAGAATACAGGTTTTCGAACACTGAAGCTTTCTTT	CASSLEYRFSNTEAFF
-	TRBV10-2	many	TRBJ1-1	TGCGCCAGCGGAGGGGGGAACACTGAAGCTTTCTTT	CASGGGNTEAFF
-	TRBV4-3	few	TRBJ1-5	TGCGCCAGCAGCCAAGATAGGGCGGTAGGACCCTATAGCAATCAGCCCCAGCATTTT	CASSQDRAVGPYSNQPQHF
-	TRBV5-4	-	TRBJ1-1	TGTGCCAGCAGCTTGGACCCAGGGGCGGATGAAGCTTTCTTT	CASSLDPGADEAFF
TRBD2	TRBV27	many	TRBJ2-1	TGTGCCAGCAGTTTAACCGCGGGGGGTTACAATGAGCAGTTCTTC	CASSLTAGGYNEQFF
-	TRBV6-2/TRBV6-3	few	TRBJ2-3	TGTGCCAGCAGTTACTCGAAGACGAGAGATACGCAGTATTTT	CASSYSKTRDTQYF
-	TRBV10-3	few	TRBJ2-5	TGTGCCATCAGTGACGGAGGTGAAAGGAGGGAGACCCAGTACTTC	CAISDGGERRETQYF
TRBD2	TRBV6-2/TRBV6-3	few	TRBJ2-5	TGTGCCAGCACGGGACTAGCCCTACAAGAGACCCAGTACTTC	CASTGLALQETQYF
-	TRBV28	few	TRBJ2-1	TGTGCCAGCATTATGACAGTTAGCTCCTACAATGAGCAGTTCTTC	CASIMTVSSYNEQFF
-	TRBV13	-	TRBJ1-6	TGTGCCAGCAGCTTAGGCCGGGGGGTATCGCCCCTCCACTTT	CASSLGRGVSPLHF
-	TRBV12-3/TRBV12-4	-	TRBJ2-3	TGTGCCAGCAGTGCTTTTACAGGGGATACGCAGTATTTT	CASSAFTGDTQYF
TRBD1	TRBV24-1	many	TRBJ1-5	TGTGCCACCAGTGCGAAAGGTGGGACAGGGAATCAGCCCCAGCATTTT	CATSAKGGTGNQPQHF
TRBD1	TRBV6-2/TRBV6-3	-	TRBJ2-2	TGTGCCAGCAGTTACTACAGGGGGTCCGGGGAGCTGTTTTTT	CASSYYRGSGELFF
TRBD1	TRBV5-1	few	TRBJ2-7	TGCGCCAGCAGCTTGGCCAGGGGGCTAAACGAGCAGTACTTC	CASSLARGLNEQYF
-	TRBV6-2/TRBV6-3	-	TRBJ2-1	TGTGCCAGCAGTTACTCCCCATGGGGGGGCGACTACAATGAGCAGTTCTTC	CASSYSPWGGDYNEQFF
TRBD1	TRBV29-1	few	TRBJ2-5	TGCAGCGTTGGAACAGGGGAAGGGCAGACCCAGTACTTC	CSVGTGEGQTQYF
-	TRBV28	-	TRBJ2-7	TGTGCCAGCAGTCCCCGACGGGATTCTATACCCTACGAGCAGTACTTC	CASSPRRDSIPYEQYF
TRBD1	TRBV4-1	-	TRBJ2-3	TGCGCCAGCAGCCAAACAGGGGCAGCAGATACGCAGTATTTT	CASSQTGAADTQYF
-	TRBV4-1	-	TRBJ1-5	TGCGCCAGCAGCCAAGATCTCCGGGGGCCGGGCAGCCCACAGCATTTT	CASSQDLRGPGSPQHF
TRBD1	TRBV4-1	many	TRBJ2-7	TGCGCCAGCAGCCAAGTCTGGCAGGGGGTATACGAGCAGTACTTC	CASSQVWQGVYEQYF
TRBD1	TRBV4-2	few	TRBJ2-2	TGTGCCAGCAGCTCACAGGGGGCGCGAGGGGAGCTGTTTTTT	CASSSQGARGELFF
-	TRBV10-3	few	TRBJ2-7	TGTGCCATCAGCCAGGGGCTCGACTACGAGCAGTACTTC	CAISQGLDYEQYF
TRBD1	TRBV5-6	many	TRBJ1-2	TGTGCCAGCAGCTTGGGACAGGGGAACTATGGCTACACCTTC	CASSLGQGNYGYTF
-	TRBV5-1	few	TRBJ1-1	TGCGCCAGCAGCTTGACGGCGGGTATGAACACTGAAGCTTTCTTT	CASSLTAGMNTEAFF
-	TRBV2	many	TRBJ1-5	TGTGCCAGCAGTGAAGCTTTTGAAGAGGATAGCAATCAGCCCCAGCATTTT	CASSEAFEEDSNQPQHF
-	TRBV5-1	-	TRBJ1-2	TGCGCCAGCAACCCTTCCACAGGGTTGGCTGGCTACACCTTC	CASNPSTGLAGYTF
TRBD2	TRBV15	many	TRBJ2-1	TGTGCCACCAGGGCTAGCGGGGGTCACGACTACAATGAGCAGTTCTTC	CATRASGGHDYNEQFF
-	TRBV9	few	TRBJ2-5	TGTGCCAGCAGCGTAGAAGGCAGGGGTCGTTCAGAGACCCAGTACTTC	CASSVEGRGRSETQYF
-	TRBV6-5	few	TRBJ2-2	TGTGCCAGCAGTTCCCAGGCTAGATCCGGGGAGCTGTTTTTT	CASSSQARSGELFF
TRBD2	TRBV7-2	few	TRBJ2-3	TGTGCCAGCAGCTTAGCGGTCGTAACTAGCGAGAGCACAGATACGCAGTATTTT	CASSLAVVTSESTDTQYF
-	TRBV20-1	few	TRBJ2-7	TGCAGTGCTAGAGATGAGGCTAGCACTGCCTACGAGCAGTACTTC	CSARDEASTAYEQYF
-	TRBV4-3	-	TRBJ1-1	TGCGCCAGCAGCCAAGGGGGGGTCCGGAACACTGAAGCTTTCTTT	CASSQGGVRNTEAFF
-	TRBV6-4	-	TRBJ1-2	TGTGCCAGCAGTGATCCGGGACACTTCTATGGCTACACCTTC	CASSDPGHFYGYTF
-	TRBV7-6	-	TRBJ2-3	TGTGCCAGCAGCCAGACACTAAGCACAGATACGCAGTATTTT	CASSQTLSTDTQYF
TRBD1	TRBV20-1	-	TRBJ1-2	TGCAGTGCTAGAGCGGCAGGGGGCTTTCATGGCTACACCTTC	CSARAAGGFHGYTF
-	TRBV6-2/TRBV6-3	many	TRBJ2-5	TGTGCCAGCAGTTACCTGGACGGCCCCAGGACCCAGTACTTC	CASSYLDGPRTQYF
-	TRBV7-3	-	TRBJ2-2	TGTGCCAGCAGCTTTTCGAAAACCGGGGAGCTGTTTTTT	CASSFSKTGELFF
-	TRBV7-6	-	TRBJ2-6	TGTGCCAGCAGCTTAGATCCTGGGCTAGCACACTCTGGGGCCAACGTCCTGACTTTC	CASSLDPGLAHSGANVLTF
TRBD1	TRBV28	-	TRBJ2-7	TGTGCCAGCAGAGGGTGGGACAGACGTTCCTCCTACGAGCAGTACTTC	CASRGWDRRSSYEQYF